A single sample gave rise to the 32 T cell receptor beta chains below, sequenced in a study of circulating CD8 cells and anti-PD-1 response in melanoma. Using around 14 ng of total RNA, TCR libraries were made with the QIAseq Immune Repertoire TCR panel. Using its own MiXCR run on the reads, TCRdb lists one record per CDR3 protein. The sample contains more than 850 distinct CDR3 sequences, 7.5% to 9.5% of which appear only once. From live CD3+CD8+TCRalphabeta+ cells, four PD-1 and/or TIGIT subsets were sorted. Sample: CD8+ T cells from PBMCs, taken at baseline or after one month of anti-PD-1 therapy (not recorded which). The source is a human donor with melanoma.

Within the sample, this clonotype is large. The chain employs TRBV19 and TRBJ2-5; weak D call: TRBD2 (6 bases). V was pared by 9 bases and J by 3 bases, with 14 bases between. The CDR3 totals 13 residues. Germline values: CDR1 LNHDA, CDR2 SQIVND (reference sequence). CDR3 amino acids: CASQRLVKETQYF. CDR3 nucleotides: TGTGCCAGCCAACGACTAGTCAAAGAGACCCAGTACTTC.

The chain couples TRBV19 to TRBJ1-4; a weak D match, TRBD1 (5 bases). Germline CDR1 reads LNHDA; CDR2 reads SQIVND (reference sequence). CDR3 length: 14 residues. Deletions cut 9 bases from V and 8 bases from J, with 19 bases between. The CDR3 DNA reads TGTGCCAGCTCCGGTGGAGGGGCTCGGGAAAAACTGTTTTTT. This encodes CASSGGGAREKLFF.

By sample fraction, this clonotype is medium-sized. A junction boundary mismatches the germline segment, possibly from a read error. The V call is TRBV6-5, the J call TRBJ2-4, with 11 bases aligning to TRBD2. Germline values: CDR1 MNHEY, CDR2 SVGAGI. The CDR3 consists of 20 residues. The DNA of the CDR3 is TGTGCCAGCAGTCTAATCGGCCTCATAGCGGGGGGGCCGACCAAAAACGTTCAGTACTTC. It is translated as CASSLIGLIAGGPTKNVQYF.

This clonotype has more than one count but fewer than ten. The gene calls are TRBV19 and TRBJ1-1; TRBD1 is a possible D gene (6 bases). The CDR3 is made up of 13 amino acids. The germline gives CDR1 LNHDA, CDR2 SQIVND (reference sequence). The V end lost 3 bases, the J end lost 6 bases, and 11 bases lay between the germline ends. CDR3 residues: CASSMGGGSEAFF. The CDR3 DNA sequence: TGTGCCAGTAGTATGGGGGGCGGTTCTGAAGCTTTCTTT.

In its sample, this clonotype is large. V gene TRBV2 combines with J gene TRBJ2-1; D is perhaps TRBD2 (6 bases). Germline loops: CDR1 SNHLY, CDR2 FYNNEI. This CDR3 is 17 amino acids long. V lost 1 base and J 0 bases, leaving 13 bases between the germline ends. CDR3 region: CASSEVGRGSSYNEQFF. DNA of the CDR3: TGTGCCAGCAGTGAAGTGGGGCGGGGAAGCTCCTACAATGAGCAGTTCTTC.

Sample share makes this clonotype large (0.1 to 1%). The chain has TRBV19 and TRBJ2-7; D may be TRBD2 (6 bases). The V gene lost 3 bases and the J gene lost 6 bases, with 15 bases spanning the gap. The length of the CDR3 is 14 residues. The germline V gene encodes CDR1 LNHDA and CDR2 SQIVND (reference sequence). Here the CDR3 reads CASSMGTYLSEQYF. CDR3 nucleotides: TGTGCCAGTAGTATGGGGACTTACCTTAGCGAGCAGTACTTC.

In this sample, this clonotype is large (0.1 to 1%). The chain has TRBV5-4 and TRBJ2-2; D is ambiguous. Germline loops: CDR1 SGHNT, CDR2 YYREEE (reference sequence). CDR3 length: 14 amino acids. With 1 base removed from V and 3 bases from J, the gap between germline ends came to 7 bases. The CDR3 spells CASSLTRHTGELFF. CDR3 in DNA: TGTGCCAGCAGCTTGACGAGACACACCGGGGAGCTGTTTTTT.

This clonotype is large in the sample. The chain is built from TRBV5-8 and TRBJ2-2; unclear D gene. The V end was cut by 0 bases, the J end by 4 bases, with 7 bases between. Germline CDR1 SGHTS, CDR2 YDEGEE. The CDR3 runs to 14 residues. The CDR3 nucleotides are TGTGCCAGCAGCTTGGAAGGCTCCACCGGGGAGCTGTTTTTT. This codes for CASSLEGSTGELFF.

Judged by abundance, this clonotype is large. CDR3 nucleotides: TGTGCCAGCAGTGAAAGTAGTACCCTAACAGATACGCAGTATTTT. Translation gives CASSESSTLTDTQYF. The chain employs TRBV2 and TRBJ2-3; no clear D gene. V was clipped by 2 bases and J by 3 bases, with 12 bases between them. Germline-derived CDR1 and CDR2 are SNHLY and FYNNEI. The length of the CDR3 is 15 residues.

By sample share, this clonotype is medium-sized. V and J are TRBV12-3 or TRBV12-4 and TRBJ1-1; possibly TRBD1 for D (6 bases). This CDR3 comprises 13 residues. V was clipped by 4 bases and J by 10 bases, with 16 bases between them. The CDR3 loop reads CASSSGTSFSAFF. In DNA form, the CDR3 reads TGTGCCAGCAGTTCCGGGACATCTTTTTCAGCTTTCTTT.

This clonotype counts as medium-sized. CDR3 DNA: TGTGCCAGCAGCTTAGAGGGCCCCACAGATACGCAGTATTTT. Translated, it gives CASSLEGPTDTQYF. J is TRBJ2-3 and V is TRBV7-6; no clear D gene. V lost 1 base and J lost 2, with 7 bases in between. This CDR3 is 14 amino acids long. CDR1 is SGHVS and CDR2 is FNYEAQ in the germline V gene. Variable domain in full (rest from reference TRBV7-6 and TRBJ2-3): GAGVSQSPRYKVTKRGQDVALRCDPISGHVSLYWYRQALGQGPEFLTYFNYEAQQDKSGLPNDRFSAERPEGSISTLTIQRTEQRDSAMYRCASSLEGPTDTQYFGPGTRLTVL.

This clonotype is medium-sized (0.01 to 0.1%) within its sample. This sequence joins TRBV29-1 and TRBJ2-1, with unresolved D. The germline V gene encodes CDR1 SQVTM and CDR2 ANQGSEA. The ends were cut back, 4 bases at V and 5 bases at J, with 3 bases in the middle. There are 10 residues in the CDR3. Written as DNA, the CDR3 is TGCAGCGTTGTCAACAATGAGCAGTTCTTC. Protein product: CSVVNNEQFF.

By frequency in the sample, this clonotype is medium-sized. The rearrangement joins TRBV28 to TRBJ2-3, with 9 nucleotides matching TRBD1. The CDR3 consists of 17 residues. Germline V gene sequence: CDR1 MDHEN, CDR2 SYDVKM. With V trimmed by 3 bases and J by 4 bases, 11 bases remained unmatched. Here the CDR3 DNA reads TGTGCCAGCAGTTTTAGGTCAGGGACAGGGAGTGCAGATACGCAGTATTTT. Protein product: CASSFRSGTGSADTQYF. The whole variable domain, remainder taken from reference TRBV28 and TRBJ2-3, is DVKVTQSSRYLVKRTGEKVFLECVQDMDHENMFWYRQDPGLGLRLIYFSYDVKMKEKGDIPEGYSVSREKKERFSLILESASTNQTSMYLCASSFRSGTGSADTQYFGPGTRLTVL.

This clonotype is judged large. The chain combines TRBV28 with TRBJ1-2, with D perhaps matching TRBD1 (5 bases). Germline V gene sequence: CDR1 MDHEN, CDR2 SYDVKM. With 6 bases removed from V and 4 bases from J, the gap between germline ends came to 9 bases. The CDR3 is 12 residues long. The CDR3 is CASRRGFYGYTF. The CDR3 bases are TGTGCCAGCAGGAGGGGTTTCTATGGCTACACCTTC.

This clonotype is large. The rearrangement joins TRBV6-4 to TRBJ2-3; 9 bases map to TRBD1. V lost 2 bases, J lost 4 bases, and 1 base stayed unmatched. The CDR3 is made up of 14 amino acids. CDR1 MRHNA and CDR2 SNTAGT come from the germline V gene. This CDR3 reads CASSDTGGADTQYF. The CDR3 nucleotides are TGTGCCAGCAGTGACACAGGGGGCGCAGATACGCAGTATTTT.

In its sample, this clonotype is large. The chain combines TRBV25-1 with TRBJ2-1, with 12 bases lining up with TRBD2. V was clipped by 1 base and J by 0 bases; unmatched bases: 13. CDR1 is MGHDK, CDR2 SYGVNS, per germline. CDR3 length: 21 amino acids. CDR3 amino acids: CASSESHRLAGGPSSYNEQFF. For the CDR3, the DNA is TGTGCCAGCAGTGAATCCCACCGGCTAGCGGGGGGGCCCAGCTCCTACAATGAGCAGTTCTTC.

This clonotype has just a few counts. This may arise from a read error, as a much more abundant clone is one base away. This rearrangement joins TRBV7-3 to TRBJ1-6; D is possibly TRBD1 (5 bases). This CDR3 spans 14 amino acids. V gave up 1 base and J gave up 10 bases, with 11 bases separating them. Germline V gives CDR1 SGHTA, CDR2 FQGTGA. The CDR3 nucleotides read TGTGCCAGCAGCTTAATCGGGGCGGCATCACCCCTCCACTTT. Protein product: CASSLIGAASPLHF.

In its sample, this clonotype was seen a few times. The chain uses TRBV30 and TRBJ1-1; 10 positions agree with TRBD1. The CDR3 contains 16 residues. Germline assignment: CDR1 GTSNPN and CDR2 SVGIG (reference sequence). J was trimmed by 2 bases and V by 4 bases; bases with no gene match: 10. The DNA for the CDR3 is TGTGCCTGGACCCCAGAGGACAGGGGGACCAACACTGAAGCTTTCTTT. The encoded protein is CAWTPEDRGTNTEAFF.

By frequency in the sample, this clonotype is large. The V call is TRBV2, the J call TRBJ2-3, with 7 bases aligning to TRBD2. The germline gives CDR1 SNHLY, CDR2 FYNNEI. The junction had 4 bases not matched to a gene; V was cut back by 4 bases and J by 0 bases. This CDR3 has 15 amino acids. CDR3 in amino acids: CASSGLASSTDTQYF. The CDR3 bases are TGTGCCAGCAGTGGACTAGCCAGCAGCACAGATACGCAGTATTTT. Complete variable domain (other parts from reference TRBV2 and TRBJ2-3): EPEVTQTPSHQVTQMGQEVILRCVPISNHLYFYWYRQILGQKVEFLVSFYNNEISEKSEIFDDQFSVERPDGSNFTLKIRSTKLEDSAMYFCASSGLASSTDTQYFGPGTRLTVL.

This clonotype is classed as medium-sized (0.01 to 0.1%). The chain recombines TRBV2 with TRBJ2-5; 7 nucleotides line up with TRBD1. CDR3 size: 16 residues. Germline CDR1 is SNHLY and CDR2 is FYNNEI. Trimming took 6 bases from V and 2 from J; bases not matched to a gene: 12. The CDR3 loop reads CASRDGQDHFQETQYF. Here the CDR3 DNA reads TGTGCCAGCAGGGATGGACAGGACCATTTTCAAGAGACCCAGTACTTC.

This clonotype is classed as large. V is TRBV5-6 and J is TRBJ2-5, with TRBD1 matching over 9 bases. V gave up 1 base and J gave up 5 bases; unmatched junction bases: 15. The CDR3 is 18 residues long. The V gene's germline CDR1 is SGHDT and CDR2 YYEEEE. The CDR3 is CASSLHTHRTGERETQYF. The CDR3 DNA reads TGTGCCAGCAGCTTGCACACGCACCGGACAGGGGAACGGGAGACCCAGTACTTC. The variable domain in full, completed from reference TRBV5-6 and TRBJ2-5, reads DAGVTQSPTHLIKTRGQQVTLRCSPKSGHDTVSWYQQALGQGPQFIFQYYEEEERQRGNFPDRFSGHQFPNYSSELNVNALLLGDSALYLCASSLHTHRTGERETQYFGPGTRLLVL.

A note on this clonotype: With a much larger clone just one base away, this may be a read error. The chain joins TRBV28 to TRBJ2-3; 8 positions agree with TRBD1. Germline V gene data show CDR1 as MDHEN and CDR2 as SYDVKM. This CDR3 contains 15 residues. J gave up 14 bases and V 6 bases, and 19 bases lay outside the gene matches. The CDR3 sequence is CASSPDRGTADTWYF. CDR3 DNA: TGTGCCAGCAGCCCTGACAGGGGCACGGCAGATACGTGGTATTTT.

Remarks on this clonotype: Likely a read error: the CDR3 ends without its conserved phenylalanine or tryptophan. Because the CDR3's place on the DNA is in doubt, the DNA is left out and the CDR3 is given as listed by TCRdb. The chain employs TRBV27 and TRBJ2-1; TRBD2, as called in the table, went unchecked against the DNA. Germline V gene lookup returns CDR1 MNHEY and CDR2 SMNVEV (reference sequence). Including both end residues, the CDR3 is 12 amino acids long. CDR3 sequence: CATFRDSLGAFL.

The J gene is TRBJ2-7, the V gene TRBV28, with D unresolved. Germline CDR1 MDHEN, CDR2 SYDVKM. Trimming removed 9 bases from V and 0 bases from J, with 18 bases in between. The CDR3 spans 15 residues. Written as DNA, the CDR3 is TGTGCCAGTACCCCCTGGGGTGACGACTCCTACGAGCAGTACTTC. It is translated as CASTPWGDDSYEQYF.

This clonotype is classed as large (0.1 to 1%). The CDR3 sequence is CASSTLAGGEIYQETQYF. Here the CDR3 DNA reads TGTGCCAGCAGCACACTAGCGGGGGGCGAGATTTATCAAGAGACCCAGTACTTC. V and J are TRBV2 and TRBJ2-5; 12 bases fit TRBD2. CDR1 is SNHLY and CDR2 is FYNNEI in the germline V gene. Trimming took 6 bases from V and 2 from J; bases not matched to a gene: 13. The CDR3 is 18 residues long.

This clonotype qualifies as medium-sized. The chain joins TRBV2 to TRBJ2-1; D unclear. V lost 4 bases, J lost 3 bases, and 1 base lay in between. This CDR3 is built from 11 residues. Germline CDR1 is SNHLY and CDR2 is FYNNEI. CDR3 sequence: CASSGYNEQFF. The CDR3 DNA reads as TGTGCCAGCAGTGGCTACAATGAGCAGTTCTTC.

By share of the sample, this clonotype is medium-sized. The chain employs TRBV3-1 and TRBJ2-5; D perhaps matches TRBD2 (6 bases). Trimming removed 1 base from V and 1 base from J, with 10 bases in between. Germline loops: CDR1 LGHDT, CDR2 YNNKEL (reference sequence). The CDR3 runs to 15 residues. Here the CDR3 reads CASSQGGTLQETQYF. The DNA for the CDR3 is TGTGCCAGCAGCCAAGGGGGGACTCTCCAAGAGACCCAGTACTTC.

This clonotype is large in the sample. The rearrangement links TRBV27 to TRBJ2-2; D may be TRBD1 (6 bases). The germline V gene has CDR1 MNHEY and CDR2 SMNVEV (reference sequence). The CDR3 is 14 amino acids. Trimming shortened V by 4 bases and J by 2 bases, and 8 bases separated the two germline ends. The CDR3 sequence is CASSSGVNTGELFF. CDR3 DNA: TGTGCCAGCAGTTCAGGGGTAAACACCGGGGAGCTGTTTTTT.

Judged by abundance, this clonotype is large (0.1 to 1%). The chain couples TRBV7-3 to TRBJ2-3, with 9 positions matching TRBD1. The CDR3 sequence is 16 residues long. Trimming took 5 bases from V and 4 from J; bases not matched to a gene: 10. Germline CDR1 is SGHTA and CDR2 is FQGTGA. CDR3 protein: CASSETGGPHADTQYF. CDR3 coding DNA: TGTGCCAGCAGCGAAACAGGGGGCCCCCATGCAGATACGCAGTATTTT. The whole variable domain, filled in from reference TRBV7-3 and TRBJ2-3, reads GAGVSQTPSNKVTEKGKYVELRCDPISGHTALYWYRQSLGQGPEFLIYFQGTGAADDSGLPNDRFFAVRPEGSVSTLKIQRTERGDSAVYLCASSETGGPHADTQYFGPGTRLTVL.

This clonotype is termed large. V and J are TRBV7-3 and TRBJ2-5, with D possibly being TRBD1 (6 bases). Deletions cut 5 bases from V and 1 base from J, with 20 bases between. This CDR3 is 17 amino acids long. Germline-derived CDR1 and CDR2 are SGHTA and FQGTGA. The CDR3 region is CASSAWQGNTAQETQYF. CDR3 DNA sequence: TGTGCCAGCAGCGCTTGGCAGGGGAATACGGCCCAAGAGACCCAGTACTTC.

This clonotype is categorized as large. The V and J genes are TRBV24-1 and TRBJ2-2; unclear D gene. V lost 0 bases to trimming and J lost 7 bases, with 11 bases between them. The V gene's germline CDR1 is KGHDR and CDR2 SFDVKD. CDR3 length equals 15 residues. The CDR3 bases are TGTGCCACCAGTGATTTGGACACCCTCGGCGGGGAGCTGTTTTTT. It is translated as CATSDLDTLGGELFF.

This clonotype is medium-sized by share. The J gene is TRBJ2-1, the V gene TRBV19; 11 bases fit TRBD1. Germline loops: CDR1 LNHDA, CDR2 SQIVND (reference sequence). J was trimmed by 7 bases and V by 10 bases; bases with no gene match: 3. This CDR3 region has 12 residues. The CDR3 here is CATGTGGNEQFF. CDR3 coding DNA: TGTGCCACCGGGACAGGGGGAAATGAGCAGTTCTTC.